Listed below are T cell receptor beta chains from one sample, sequenced in a study of blood T cell repertoires in COVID-19. Sequencing used immunoSEQ multiplex PCR; TCRdb keeps in-frame clones, though not all of them. The table shows 75,000 to 100,000 clones, with about four fifths occurring only once. Source material: peripheral blood. The receptors were gathered from a man over 45 with active or convalescent COVID-19. Each CDR3 is given without its conserved first and last residue. The D gene is left open where the match is weak. Clone size is given for some rows only: seen once, a few or many times, or a class if the clone is expanded.

D	size	V	CDR3
-	-	TRBV7-9	ASSLGWGAETQY
TRBD2	-	TRBV2	ASSGGLALAKNIQY
-	-	TRBV15	ATSRDNEEKLF
-	-	TRBV5-6	ASSFLGNTIY
-	-	TRBV7-6	ASSLGPPPGLRADTQY
TRBD2	-	TRBV9	ASSVLSSGEDTQY
-	-	TRBV3-1/TRBV3-2	ASSQDGGPDEQY
-	-	TRBV5-6	ASSLGGHEKLF
-	-	TRBV10-3	ASRGVSNQPQH
-	-	TRBV18	ASSPIVSQSSYEQY
-	-	TRBV12-3/TRBV12-4	ASSSQGNVPQH
-	-	TRBV28	ASSRSVNYGYT
-	-	TRBV3-1/TRBV3-2	ASRLGGGTEAF
TRBD1	-	TRBV27	ASSSSTGGLDTQY
-	-	TRBV28	ASTTRFKNSPLH
-	few	TRBV7-9	ASSLMGADFQEQY
-	-	TRBV20-1	SASDTQLRGTEAF
-	once	TRBV9	ASSVGPTPWDTQY
TRBD1	-	TRBV5-6	ASSLNLYRGTEQY
TRBD2	-	TRBV19	ASKRLAGAPGTADTQY
-	-	TRBV5-1	ASSGGANGNTIY
TRBD2	-	TRBV4-3	ASSQDLGGGSYNEQF